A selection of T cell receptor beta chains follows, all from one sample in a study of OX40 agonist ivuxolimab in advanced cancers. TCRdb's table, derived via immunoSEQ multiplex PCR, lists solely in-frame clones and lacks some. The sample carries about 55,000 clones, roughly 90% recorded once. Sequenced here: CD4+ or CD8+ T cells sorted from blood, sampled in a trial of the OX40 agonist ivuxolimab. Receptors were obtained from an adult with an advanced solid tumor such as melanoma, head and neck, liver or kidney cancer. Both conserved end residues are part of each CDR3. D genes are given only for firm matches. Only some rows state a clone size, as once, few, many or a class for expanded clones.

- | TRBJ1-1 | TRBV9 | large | TGTGCCAGCAGCGTAAGACGGGAGAACACTGAAGCTTTCTTT | CASSVRRENTEAFF
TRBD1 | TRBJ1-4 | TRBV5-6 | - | TGTGCCAGCAGCCCCAGGGGGCGCTTAAATGAAAAACTGTTTTTT | CASSPRGRLNEKLFF
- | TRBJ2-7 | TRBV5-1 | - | TGCGCCAGCAGCCTCCGGCCGGGCGGCGAGCAGTACTTC | CASSLRPGGEQYF
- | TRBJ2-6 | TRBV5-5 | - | TGTGCCAGCAGCTCGACAGTCGTGGCTGGGGCCAACGTCCTGACTTTC | CASSSTVVAGANVLTF
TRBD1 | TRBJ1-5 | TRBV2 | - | TGTGCCAGCAGTGAAGCATTAAGAGGGGGCGGTCAGCCCCAGCATTTT | CASSEALRGGGQPQHF
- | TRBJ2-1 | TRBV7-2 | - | TGTGCCAGCAGCTTAAGGTCCGGGTTCTCCTACAATGAGCAGTTCTTC | CASSLRSGFSYNEQFF
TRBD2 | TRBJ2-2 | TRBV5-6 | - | TGTGCCAGCAGCTTGGCAGAGCGGGGGTACACCGGGGAGCTGTTTTTT | CASSLAERGYTGELFF
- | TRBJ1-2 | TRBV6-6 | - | TGTGCCAGCAGTTACGGGGACCGCTACACCTTC | CASSYGDRYTF
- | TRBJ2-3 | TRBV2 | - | TGTGCCAGCAGTGCAATCACAGATACGCAGTATTTT | CASSAITDTQYF
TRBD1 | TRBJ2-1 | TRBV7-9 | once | TGTGCCAGCAGCTCCGTTAGGACAGGGGTTAGGAATGAGCAGTTCTTC | CASSSVRTGVRNEQFF
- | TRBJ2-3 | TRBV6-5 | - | TGTGCCAGCTCTAGAGGGGATACGCAGTATTTT | CASSRGDTQYF
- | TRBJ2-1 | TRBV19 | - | TGTGCCAGTAGCCGGACGTGGGATAAAGTTGATGAGCAGTTCTTC | CASSRTWDKVDEQFF
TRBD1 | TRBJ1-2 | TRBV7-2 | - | TGTGCCAGCAGCCGTAGGACAGGGGCGGCTAACTATGGCTACACCTTC | CASSRRTGAANYGYTF
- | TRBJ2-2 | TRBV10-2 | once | TGCGCCAGCAGTGGGCAGGGTGGTACCGGGGAGCTGTTTTTT | CASSGQGGTGELFF
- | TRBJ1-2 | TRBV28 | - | TGTGCCAGCAGCGTGCAGGGACTTAACTATGGCTACACCTTC | CASSVQGLNYGYTF
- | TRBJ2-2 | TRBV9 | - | TGTGCCAGCAGCGTAGCTAGTTCCGGGGAGCTGTTTTTT | CASSVASSGELFF
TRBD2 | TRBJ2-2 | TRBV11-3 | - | TGTGCCAGCAGCTCGGGACTAGCGAGAAACACCGGGGAGCTGTTTTTT | CASSSGLARNTGELFF
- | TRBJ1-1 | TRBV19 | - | TGTGCCAGTAGTCCACTAAACACTGAAGCTTTCTTT | CASSPLNTEAFF
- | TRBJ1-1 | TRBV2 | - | TGTGCCAGCAGGGACACAAACACTGAAGCTTTCTTT | CASRDTNTEAFF
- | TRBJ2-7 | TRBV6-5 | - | TGTGCCACCGCGGGCCCCGGGTACGAGCAGTACTTC | CATAGPGYEQYF
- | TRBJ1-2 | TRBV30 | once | TGTGCCTGCAACGCCCCGACCCGTCACGGCTACACCTTC | CACNAPTRHGYTF
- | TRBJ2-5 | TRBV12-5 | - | TGTGCTAGTGGTCCCATCGATGGACTAACAGGGACCCAGTACTTC | CASGPIDGLTGTQYF
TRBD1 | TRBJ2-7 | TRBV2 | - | TGTGCCAGCAGAGGGGGACCGGGACAGGGATTCTACGAGCAGTACTTC | CASRGGPGQGFYEQYF
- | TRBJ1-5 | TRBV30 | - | TGTGCCTGGAGTTCCGGCCGCCTGAATCAGCCCCAGCATTTT | CAWSSGRLNQPQHF
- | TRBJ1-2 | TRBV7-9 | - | TGTGCCAGCAGCCCAGGGGACTCTAACTATGGCTACACCTTC | CASSPGDSNYGYTF
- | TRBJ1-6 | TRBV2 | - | TGTGCCAGCAGATCCTCGACAGTTACTAATTCACCCCTCCACTTT | CASRSSTVTNSPLHF